This TCR beta chain was identified during a study of vaccination and CD4 T cells after COVID-19. The germline CDR1 and CDR2 sequences are SEHNR and FQNEAQ (reference sequence). The CDR3 contains 13 residues. Indicated treatment: roughly 10-day PBMC culture with coronavirus spike peptide pools or control peptides (ViraFEST assay). CD4+ T cells that came from the unexposed donor were collected before the COVID-19 pandemic (2011-2018). These CD4+ T cells came from approximately eleven-day cultures by negative selection. Cultured CD4+ T-cell DNA underwent Oncomine TCR Beta short-read sequencing. TCRdb re-called the PCR reads through MiXCR, storing one row per CDR3 protein. The data show fewer than 8,500 distinct CDR3 sequences, approximately 46% seen once. This clonotype appeared once. As yet, its antigen is unknown. One base away lies a much larger clone, so this may be a sequencing read error.

The source of this sequence is a human donor in good health. The chain uses TRBV7-9 and TRBJ1-1, with a possible D match to TRBD1 (5 bases). Sequencing used CD4+ T cells from blood, cultured in vitro. The CDR3 sequence is CTSSLLGDTEAFF. CDR3 in DNA: TGTACCAGCAGCTTACTAGGGGACACTGAAGCTTTCTTT.